This T cell receptor (beta chain) was retrieved from a study of CD8 T cells in Susac syndrome. Remarks on this clonotype: Its antigen remains unidentified.

A quantity of about 0.45 to 1 ug RNA underwent reverse transcription using random hexamers. Across 54 Vbeta and 13 Jbeta, TCR beta CDR3 was amplified with immunoSEQ multiplex PCR. TCRdb used MiXCR to reprocess the immunoSEQ multiplex PCR reads, holding one entry per CDR3 protein. The table lists about 190,000 distinct CDR3 sequences, 95% of them singletons, with 0.075% to 0.1% in the top ten. Study-level findings and limits: The CD4+ T cell repertoires of Susac syndrome were found to show no clonal expansion.

From blood CD8+ and CD4+ T cells, TCR beta sequences were generated. The CD8+ and CD4+ T cells were negatively isolated, with the TEMRA cells enriched by FACS. The TCR comes from a human donor with Susac syndrome. Material: CD4+ T cells from PBMCs.

CDR3 nucleotide sequence: TGTGCCAGCAGCTTAGTCAGGGACCGCTACGAGCAGTACTTC. It translates to CASSLVRDRYEQYF. The chain recombines TRBV6-2 or TRBV6-3 with TRBJ2-7; D assignment may be TRBD1 or TRBD2 (5 bases each). This CDR3 spans 14 amino acids. Per germline, CDR1 MNHEY and CDR2 SVGEGT. V was pared by 6 bases and J by 3 bases, with 15 bases between.